The 17 T cell receptor beta chains in this list originate from one sample, sequenced in a study of identical twins. TCRdb re-called the 5' RACE reads through MiXCR, storing one row per CDR3 protein. Of some 500,000 distinct CDR3 sequences listed, 12% to 15% are singletons. A further study also used this sample, focusing on yellow fever vaccine responses in identical twins.

Sequencing was performed on CD4+ T cells sorted from blood. All receptors come from a woman in her late teens or twenties in good health.

This clonotype was counted at least ten times. This chain joins TRBV6-2 or TRBV6-3 and TRBJ1-1; no clear D. The CDR3 runs 11 residues. From germline, CDR1 is MNHEY and CDR2 SVGEGT. Trimming took 2 bases from V and 11 from J, leaving 9 bases between them. In nucleotides, the CDR3 is TGTGCCAGCAGTTACGGCTGGGAGGCTTTCTTT. This gives the protein CASSYGWEAFF.

This clonotype was counted between two and nine times. The DNA of the CDR3 is TGTGCCAGCAGCCAACCGGGCTCAGCGGGAGATACGCAGTATTTT. It yields the protein CASSQPGSAGDTQYF. V usage is TRBV4-2 and J usage is TRBJ2-3, with D perhaps TRBD2 (6 bases). Germline CDR1 LGHNA, CDR2 YNFKEQ. This CDR3 spans 15 amino acids. Trimming removed 2 bases at V and 5 bases at J, with 14 bases between.

This clonotype appeared a few times. This sequence joins TRBV25-1 and TRBJ2-3; D is perhaps TRBD2 (5 bases). The CDR3 extends over 13 amino acids. The germline V and J ends were trimmed by 5 bases and 6 bases, with 12 bases remaining between them. From germline, CDR1 is MGHDK and CDR2 SYGVNS. The CDR3 region has the DNA TGTGCCAGCAGTTCAATTACGGGGGATACGCAGTATTTT. Its translation is CASSSITGDTQYF.

This clonotype was seen a few times. V gene TRBV7-2 combines with J gene TRBJ2-3, with TRBD2 matching 8 bases. CDR1 and CDR2 (germline): SGHTA, FQGNSA. J lost 2 bases, V lost 5 bases, and 9 bases had no gene match. The CDR3 contains 16 residues. The CDR3 sequence: CASSTRGGHYTDTQYF. CDR3 DNA sequence: TGTGCCAGCAGCACCCGCGGGGGGCATTACACAGATACGCAGTATTTT.

A few counts support this clonotype. This rearrangement joins TRBV6-1 to TRBJ2-7; D is tentatively TRBD1 or TRBD2 (5 bases each). This CDR3 has 15 amino acids. V was clipped by 6 bases and J by 0 bases, with 15 bases between them. Germline values: CDR1 MNHNS, CDR2 SASEGT. The CDR3 sequence: CASRLRDLISYEQYF. CDR3 sequence (DNA): TGTGCCAGCAGGCTCCGGGACCTTATCTCCTACGAGCAGTACTTC.

This clonotype was detected a few times. This chain connects TRBV29-1 to TRBJ2-1, with 10 bases fitting TRBD2. Germline loops: CDR1 SQVTM, CDR2 ANQGSEA. Trimming removed 4 bases from V and 7 bases from J; junction bases left unmatched: 10. The CDR3 length is 15 residues. The CDR3 sequence: CSVAAGLLAGNEQFF. In nucleotides, the CDR3 is TGCAGCGTTGCAGCGGGACTACTAGCGGGGAATGAGCAGTTCTTC.

This clonotype was counted only a few times. The chain couples TRBV7-2 to TRBJ2-4; possibly TRBD1 for D (6 bases). Germline CDR1 is SGHTA and CDR2 is FQGNSA. CDR3 length: 14 amino acids. V lost 1 base, J lost 4 bases, and 8 bases lay in between. The CDR3 loop is CASSLGQEKNIQYF. CDR3 coding DNA: TGTGCCAGCAGCTTAGGACAGGAAAAAAACATTCAGTACTTC.

V and J are TRBV20-1 and TRBJ2-7, with D possibly matching TRBD1 (5 bases). V lost 4 bases, J lost 5 bases, and 15 bases lay in between. CDR3 length equals 13 residues. CDR1 and CDR2 (germline): DFQATT, SNEGSKA (reference sequence). The DNA for the CDR3 is TGCAGTGCTAAATTTTTAGGGGCAAACGAGCAGTACTTC. Its translation: CSAKFLGANEQYF.

The table lists this clonotype with many counts. V gene TRBV4-3 combines with J gene TRBJ2-5; tentative D call: TRBD1 (5 bases). CDR3 length: 13 amino acids. Per the germline V gene, CDR1 is LGHNA and CDR2 is YSLEER. V lost 0 bases to trimming and J lost 3 bases, with 5 bases between them. The CDR3 region has the DNA TGCGCCAGCAGCCAAGACAGGGAAGAGACCCAGTACTTC. It is translated as CASSQDREETQYF.

This clonotype was counted between two and nine times. The chain carries TRBV5-5 and TRBJ2-1; D unresolved. Trimming shortened V by 1 base and J by 6 bases, and 20 bases separated the two germline ends. The length of the CDR3 is 17 residues. Looked up from germline, CDR1 is SGHKS and CDR2 is YYEKEE (reference sequence). CDR3 DNA: TGTGCCAGCAGCTTGCGGTCCGGAACTTTAAACCTCAATGAGCAGTTCTTC. Translated: CASSLRSGTLNLNEQFF.

This clonotype was counted only a few times. V is TRBV20-1 and J is TRBJ2-7; D might be TRBD1 (6 bases). V lost 3 bases, J lost 6 bases, and 18 bases lay in between. Germline lookup yields CDR1 DFQATT and CDR2 SNEGSKA (reference sequence). The CDR3 is 14 residues long. The chain's CDR3 is CSARGAGVSGEQYF. CDR3 DNA sequence: TGCAGTGCTAGGGGGGCAGGGGTGTCCGGCGAGCAGTACTTC.

This rearrangement joins TRBV28 to TRBJ2-2; 7 positions match TRBD2. V lost 8 bases, J lost 0 bases, and 6 bases stayed unmatched. Germline assignment: CDR1 MDHEN and CDR2 SYDVKM. The CDR3 extends over 15 amino acids. CDR3 amino acids: CASLGGVSNTGELFF. The CDR3 region has the DNA TGTGCCAGCCTGGGGGGGGTCTCGAACACCGGGGAGCTGTTTTTT.

This clonotype was counted at least ten times. The rearrangement joins TRBV29-1 to TRBJ1-2; 9 bases agree with TRBD1. Per the germline V gene, CDR1 is SQVTM and CDR2 is ANQGSEA. Trimming took 6 bases from V and 4 from J; bases not matched to a gene: 6. The CDR3 runs to 13 residues. CDR3 region: CSVTRTGVYGYTF. CDR3 DNA: TGCAGCGTAACGAGGACAGGGGTCTATGGCTACACCTTC.

This clonotype was observed a few times. V gene TRBV2 combines with J gene TRBJ2-1; 14 bases agree with TRBD2. CDR1 is SNHLY and CDR2 is FYNNEI in the germline V gene. This CDR3 spans 16 amino acids. V was pared by 6 bases and J by 3 bases, with 4 bases of the junction left unmatched. CDR3 amino acids: CASSGGTSGGYNEQFF. CDR3 coding DNA: TGTGCCAGCAGCGGAGGGACTAGCGGGGGCTACAATGAGCAGTTCTTC.

The chain carries TRBV14 and TRBJ2-7; 9 nucleotides align to TRBD1. The CDR3 consists of 14 residues. Germline V gives CDR1 SGHDN, CDR2 FVKESK. The V and J ends lost 3 bases and 5 bases, in that order; junction bases with no gene match: 5. CDR3 coding DNA: TGTGCCAGCAGCCATGTGGACAGGGGAAACGAGCAGTACTTC. The encoded protein is CASSHVDRGNEQYF.

This chain links TRBV7-2 with TRBJ2-1; TRBD1 matches 7 bases. Looked up from germline, CDR1 is SGHTA and CDR2 is FQGNSA. The CDR3 has 17 residues. V gave up 5 bases and J gave up 3 bases; unmatched junction bases: 13. The DNA of the CDR3 is TGTGCCAGCAGCATCCGGGACAGCAATTTATACTACAATGAGCAGTTCTTC. This gives the protein CASSIRDSNLYYNEQFF.

This clonotype was observed a handful of times. V is TRBV9 and J is TRBJ2-3; D possibly corresponds to TRBD2 (6 bases). Trimming cost V 0 bases and J 1 base, with 15 bases left between them. The CDR3 extends over 17 amino acids. Germline V gene lookup returns CDR1 SGDLS and CDR2 YYNGEE. The CDR3 is CASSVDVGSSGTDTQYF. In DNA form, the CDR3 reads TGTGCCAGCAGCGTAGACGTCGGGAGTTCGGGCACAGATACGCAGTATTTT.